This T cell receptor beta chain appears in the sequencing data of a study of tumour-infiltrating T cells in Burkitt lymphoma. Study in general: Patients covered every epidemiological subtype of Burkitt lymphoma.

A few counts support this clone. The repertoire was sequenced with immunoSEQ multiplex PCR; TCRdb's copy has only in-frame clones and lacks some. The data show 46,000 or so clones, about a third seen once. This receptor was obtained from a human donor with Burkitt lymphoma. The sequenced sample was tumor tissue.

The CDR3 region is CASSLKGQGASPLHF. Written as DNA, the CDR3 is TGCGCCAGCAGCTTGAAGGGACAGGGGGCCTCACCCCTCCACTTT. The chain joins TRBV5-1 to TRBJ1-6, with 12 nucleotides matching TRBD1. The CDR3 has 15 amino acids. Germline V lookup: CDR1 SGHRS, CDR2 YFSETQ. The trim removed 1 base at V and 10 bases at J, leaving 3 bases unmatched.